One T cell receptor (beta chain) is described in this entry. This sample was taken from a study of blood T cell repertoires in COVID-19. About the research overall: Collection of acute and convalescent COVID-19 samples took place in the United States, Italy and Spain.

Data came from immunoSEQ multiplex PCR; TCRdb stores just in-frame clones and leaves some out. The table shows hundreds of thousands of clones, with around 87% occurring only once. This CDR3 is built from 13 residues. Between the trimmed V and J ends, which lost 4 bases and 7 bases, there was a span of 8 bases. Germline CDR1 and CDR2: ENHRY and SYGVKD. This receptor was obtained from a woman aged 55-70 years with COVID-19, enrolled during active disease. The chain links TRBV10-3 to TRBJ1-6; D perhaps matches TRBD1 (6 bases). Sequencing was performed on peripheral blood. This chain's CDR3 is CAISGTENSPLHF. The CDR3 DNA sequence: TGTGCCATCAGTGGGACAGAGAATTCACCCCTCCACTTT.